The present T cell receptor (beta chain) was sequenced within a study of naive and memory T cell subsets. Whole-study findings and limits: From naive to CM, EM and EMRA, diversity decreased and Gini increased. Possibly reflecting memory cells re-expressing CD45RA, a few larger clonotypes occurred in naive repertoires, especially CD8. The power law exponent of TCR abundance differed between naive and memory cells.

V lost 6 bases and J 7 bases, leaving 18 bases between the germline ends. The CDR3 has 15 residues. Germline loops: CDR1 KGHSH, CDR2 LQKENI. After the first PCR, alpha and beta chain libraries were processed separately. Cells stained for CD3, CD4, CD8, CD45RA, CD27 and viability were sorted into four CD45RA/CD27 subsets. Concerning this clonotype: Antigen unknown.

Both TRBC1 and TRBC2 were covered by a beta constant-region primer of two equimolar oligonucleotides. Ligated cDNA was amplified by four rounds of PCR with nested alpha and beta constant-region primers and SP2. One entry per CDR3 protein results from TCRdb running MiXCR on the UMI-ligation and nested PCR reads. Here the sample spans tens of thousands of distinct CDR3 sequences, approximately 10% being singletons. This clonotype originated in a human donor in good health. The rearrangement uses TRBV18 and TRBJ1-4; D may be TRBD1 (6 bases). What was sequenced was naive CD4+ T cells from blood. CDR3 in amino acids: CASSPKQGRTEKLFF. CDR3 nucleotides: TGTGCCAGCTCGCCAAAACAGGGTAGGACTGAAAAACTGTTTTTT. Complete variable domain (other parts from reference TRBV18 and TRBJ1-4): NAGVMQNPRHLVRRRGQEARLRCSPMKGHSHVYWYRQLPEEGLKFMVYLQKENIIDESGMPKERFSAEFPKEGPSILRIQQVVRGDSAAYFCASSPKQGRTEKLFFGSGTQLSVL.